This T cell receptor beta chain was recovered during a study of shared clonotypes between healthy human individuals. The CDR3 covers 16 residues. Germline V lookup: CDR1 MNHEY, CDR2 SMNVEV (reference sequence). V gave up 6 bases and J gave up 3 bases, with 21 bases separating them. The data were produced by immunoSEQ multiplex PCR, yet TCRdb's version contains in-frame clones alone and is incomplete. Seen here are 1,100,000 or so clones, roughly 74% observed once, and the top ten hold 0.4% to 0.55%. The sample was memory CD4+ T cells from PBMCs. Specified subset: CD45RA-negative fraction. V is TRBV27 and J is TRBJ2-7, with D unclear. The source is a man between 18 and 29 years old in good health. Some clones in this sample may be carry-over from other donors' samples. The CDR3 sequence is CASSANMVGPYYEQYF. CDR3 coding DNA: TGTGCCAGCAGCGCCAATATGGTAGGTCCTTACTACGAGCAGTACTTC.